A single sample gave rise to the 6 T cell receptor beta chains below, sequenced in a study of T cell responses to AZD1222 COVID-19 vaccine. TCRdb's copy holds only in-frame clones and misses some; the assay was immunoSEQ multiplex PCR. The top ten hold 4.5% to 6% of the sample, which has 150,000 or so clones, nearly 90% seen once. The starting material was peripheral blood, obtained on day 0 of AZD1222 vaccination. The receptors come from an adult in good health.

The CDR3 loop is CASSPPTDRGYGYTF. For the CDR3, the DNA is TGTGCCAGCTCACCACCGACGGACAGGGGTTATGGCTACACCTTC. The chain uses TRBV18 and TRBJ1-2; 9 bases match TRBD1. Germline CDR1 is KGHSH and CDR2 is LQKENI. The CDR3 extends over 15 amino acids. Trimming removed 0 bases from V and 5 bases from J; junction bases left unmatched: 4. Full variable domain (missing parts from reference TRBV18 and TRBJ1-2): NAGVMQNPRHLVRRRGQEARLRCSPMKGHSHVYWYRQLPEEGLKFMVYLQKENIIDESGMPKERFSAEFPKEGPSILRIQQVVRGDSAAYFCASSPPTDRGYGYTFGSGTRLTVV.

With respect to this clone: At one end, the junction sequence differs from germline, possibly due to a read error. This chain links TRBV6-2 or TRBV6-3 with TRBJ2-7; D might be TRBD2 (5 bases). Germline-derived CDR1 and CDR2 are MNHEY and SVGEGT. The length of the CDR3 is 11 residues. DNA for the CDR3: TGTGCCAGCAGTTACTCAGGAGGAACTCGGTTC. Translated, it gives CASSYSGGTRF.

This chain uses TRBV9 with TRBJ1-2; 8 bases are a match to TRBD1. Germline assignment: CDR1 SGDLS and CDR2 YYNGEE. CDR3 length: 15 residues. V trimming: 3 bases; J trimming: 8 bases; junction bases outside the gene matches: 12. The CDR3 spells CASSAGTGYVSGYTF. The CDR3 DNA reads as TGTGCCAGCAGCGCCGGGACAGGCTATGTCAGCGGCTACACCTTC.

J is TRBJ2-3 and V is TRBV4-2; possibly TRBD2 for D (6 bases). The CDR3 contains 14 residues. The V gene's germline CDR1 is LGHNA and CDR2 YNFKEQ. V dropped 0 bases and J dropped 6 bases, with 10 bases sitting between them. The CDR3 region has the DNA TGTGCCAGCAGCCAAGATTTTGGGAGGGATACGCAGTATTTT. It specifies CASSQDFGRDTQYF.

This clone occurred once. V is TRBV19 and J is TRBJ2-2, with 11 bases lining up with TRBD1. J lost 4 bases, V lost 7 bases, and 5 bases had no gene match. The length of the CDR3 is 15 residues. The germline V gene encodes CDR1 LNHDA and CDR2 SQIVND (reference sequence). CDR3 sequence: CASKGQGAGTGELFF. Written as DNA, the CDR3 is TGTGCCAGTAAAGGACAGGGGGCGGGCACCGGGGAGCTGTTTTTT.

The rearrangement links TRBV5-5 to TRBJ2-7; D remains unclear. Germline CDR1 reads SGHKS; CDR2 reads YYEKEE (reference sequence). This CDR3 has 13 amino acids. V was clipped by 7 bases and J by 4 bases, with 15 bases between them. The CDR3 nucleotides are TGTGCCAGCGCCTCCCCACCCTCTTACGAGCAGTACTTC. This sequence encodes CASASPPSYEQYF.